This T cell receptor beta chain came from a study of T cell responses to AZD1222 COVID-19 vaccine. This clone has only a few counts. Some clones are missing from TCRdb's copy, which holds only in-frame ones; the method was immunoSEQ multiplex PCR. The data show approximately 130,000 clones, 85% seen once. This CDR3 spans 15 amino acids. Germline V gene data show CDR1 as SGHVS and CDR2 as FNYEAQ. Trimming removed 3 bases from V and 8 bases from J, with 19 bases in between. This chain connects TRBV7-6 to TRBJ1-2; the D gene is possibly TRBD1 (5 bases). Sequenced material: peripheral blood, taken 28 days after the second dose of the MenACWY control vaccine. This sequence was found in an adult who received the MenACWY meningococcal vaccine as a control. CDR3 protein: CASSLSSGGGFGYTF. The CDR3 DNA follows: TGTGCCAGCAGCTTGAGCAGTGGGGGTGGCTTCGGCTACACCTTC.